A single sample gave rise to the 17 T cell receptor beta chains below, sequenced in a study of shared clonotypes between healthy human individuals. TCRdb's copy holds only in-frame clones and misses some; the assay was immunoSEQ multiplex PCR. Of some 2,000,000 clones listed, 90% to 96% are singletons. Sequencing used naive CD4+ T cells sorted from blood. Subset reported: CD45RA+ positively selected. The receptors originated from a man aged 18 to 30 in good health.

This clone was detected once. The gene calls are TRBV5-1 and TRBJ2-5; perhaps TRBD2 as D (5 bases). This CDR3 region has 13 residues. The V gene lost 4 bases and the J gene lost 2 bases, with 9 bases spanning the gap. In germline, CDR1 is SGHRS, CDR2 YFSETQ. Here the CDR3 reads CASSNGEQETQYF. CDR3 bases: TGCGCCAGCAGCAATGGGGAGCAAGAGACCCAGTACTTC.

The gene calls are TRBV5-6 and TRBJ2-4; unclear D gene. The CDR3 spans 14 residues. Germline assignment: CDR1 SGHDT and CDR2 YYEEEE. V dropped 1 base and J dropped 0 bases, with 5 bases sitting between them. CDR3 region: CASSLSLAKNIQYF. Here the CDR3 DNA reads TGTGCCAGCAGCTTGAGCTTAGCCAAAAACATTCAGTACTTC.

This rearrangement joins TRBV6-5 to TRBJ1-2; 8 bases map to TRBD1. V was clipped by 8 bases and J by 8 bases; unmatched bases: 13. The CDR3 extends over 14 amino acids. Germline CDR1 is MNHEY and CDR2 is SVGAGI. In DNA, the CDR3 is TGTGCCAGCGGGAACAGGGGGACGATTCGAGGCTACACCTTC. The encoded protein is CASGNRGTIRGYTF.

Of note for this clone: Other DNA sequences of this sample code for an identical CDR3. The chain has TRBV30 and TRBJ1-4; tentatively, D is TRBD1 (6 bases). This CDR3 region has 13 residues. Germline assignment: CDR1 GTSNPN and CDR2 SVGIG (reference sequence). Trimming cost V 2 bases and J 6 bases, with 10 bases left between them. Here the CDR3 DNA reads TGTGCCTGGAGTAGGGGGAGGGATGAAAAACTGTTTTTT. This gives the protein CAWSRGRDEKLFF. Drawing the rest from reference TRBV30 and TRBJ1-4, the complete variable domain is SQTIHQWPATLVQPVGSPLSLECTVEGTSNPNLYWYRQAAGRGLQLLFYSVGIGQISSEVPQNLSASRPQDRQFILSSKKLLLSDSGFYLCAWSRGRDEKLFFGSGTQLSVL.

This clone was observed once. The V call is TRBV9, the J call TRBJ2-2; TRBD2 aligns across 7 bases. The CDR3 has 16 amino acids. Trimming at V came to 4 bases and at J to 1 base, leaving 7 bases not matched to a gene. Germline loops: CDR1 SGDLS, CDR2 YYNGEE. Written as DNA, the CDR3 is TGTGCCAGCAGCCCCATGGCTAGCGGGAACACCGGGGAGCTGTTTTTT. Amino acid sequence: CASSPMASGNTGELFF.

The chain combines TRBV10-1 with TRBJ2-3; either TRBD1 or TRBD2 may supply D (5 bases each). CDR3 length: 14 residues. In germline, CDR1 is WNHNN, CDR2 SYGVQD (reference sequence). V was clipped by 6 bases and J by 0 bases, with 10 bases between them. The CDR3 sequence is CASSRDPSTDTQYF. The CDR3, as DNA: TGCGCCAGCAGCAGGGACCCCAGCACAGATACGCAGTATTTT.

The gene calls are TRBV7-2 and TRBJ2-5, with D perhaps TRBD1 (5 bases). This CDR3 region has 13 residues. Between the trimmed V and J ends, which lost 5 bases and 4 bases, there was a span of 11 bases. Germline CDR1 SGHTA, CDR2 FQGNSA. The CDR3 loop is CASSRQQPETQYF. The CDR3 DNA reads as TGTGCCAGCAGCCGACAGCAACCAGAGACCCAGTACTTC.

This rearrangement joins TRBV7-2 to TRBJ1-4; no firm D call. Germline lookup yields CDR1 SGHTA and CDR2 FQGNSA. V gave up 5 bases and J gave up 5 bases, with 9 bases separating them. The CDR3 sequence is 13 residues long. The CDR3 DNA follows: TGTGCCAGCAGCAACAGTATGAATGAAAAACTGTTTTTT. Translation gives CASSNSMNEKLFF.

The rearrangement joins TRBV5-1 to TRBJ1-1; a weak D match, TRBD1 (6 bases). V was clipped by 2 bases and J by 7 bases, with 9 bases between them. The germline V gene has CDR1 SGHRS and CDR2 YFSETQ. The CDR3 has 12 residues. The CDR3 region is CASSLQQGEAFF. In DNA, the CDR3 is TGCGCCAGCAGCTTACAACAGGGTGAAGCTTTCTTT.

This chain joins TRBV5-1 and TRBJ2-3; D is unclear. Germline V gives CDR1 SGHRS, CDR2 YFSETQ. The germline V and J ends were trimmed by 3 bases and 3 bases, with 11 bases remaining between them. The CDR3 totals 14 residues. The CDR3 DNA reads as TGCGCCAGCAGCTCGGACCTAGGGACAGATACGCAGTATTTT. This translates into CASSSDLGTDTQYF.

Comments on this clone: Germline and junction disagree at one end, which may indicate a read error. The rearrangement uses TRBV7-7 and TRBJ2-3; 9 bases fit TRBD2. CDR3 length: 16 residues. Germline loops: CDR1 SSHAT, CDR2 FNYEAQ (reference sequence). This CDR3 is CASSLAGAGGPDTQYF. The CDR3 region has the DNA TGTGCTAGCAGCTTAGCGGGTGCGGGGGGGCCGGATACGCAGTATTTT. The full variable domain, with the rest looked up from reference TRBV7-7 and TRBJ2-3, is GAGVSQSPRYKVTKRGQDVTLRCDPISSHATLYWYQQALGQGPEFLTYFNYEAQPDKSGLPSDRFSAERPEGSISTLTIQRTEQRDSAMYRCASSLAGAGGPDTQYFGPGTRLTVL.

The CDR3 DNA follows: TGTGCCAGCAGCCAAGCGTTTAACACTGAAGCTTTCTTT. Amino acid sequence: CASSQAFNTEAFF. V and J are TRBV4-2 and TRBJ1-1; D uncertain. CDR1 and CDR2 from the germline V gene are LGHNA and YNFKEQ. This CDR3 contains 13 residues. V was pared by 1 base and J by 2 bases, with 5 bases between.

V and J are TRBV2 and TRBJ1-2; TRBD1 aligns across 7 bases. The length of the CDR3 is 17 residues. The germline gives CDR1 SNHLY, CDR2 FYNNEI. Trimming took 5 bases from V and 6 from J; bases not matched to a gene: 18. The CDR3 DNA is TGTGCCAGCAGTCGTTTGACAGGGAATTTAGTAAGAGATGGCTACACCTTC. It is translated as CASSRLTGNLVRDGYTF.

This CDR3 is CASSRQQGTYEQYF. The CDR3 coding sequence is TGCGCCAGCAGCCGGCAACAGGGTACCTACGAGCAGTACTTC. This sequence joins TRBV5-1 and TRBJ2-7; D might be TRBD1 (6 bases). The germline gives CDR1 SGHRS, CDR2 YFSETQ. The CDR3 totals 14 residues. Trimming cost V 4 bases and J 2 bases, with 13 bases left between them. Full variable domain (outside the CDR3, taken from reference TRBV5-1 and TRBJ2-7): KAGVTQTPRYLIKTRGQQVTLSCSPISGHRSVSWYQQTPGQGLQFLFEYFSETQRNKGNFPGRFSGRQFSNSRSEMNVSTLELGDSALYLCASSRQQGTYEQYFGPGTRLTVT.

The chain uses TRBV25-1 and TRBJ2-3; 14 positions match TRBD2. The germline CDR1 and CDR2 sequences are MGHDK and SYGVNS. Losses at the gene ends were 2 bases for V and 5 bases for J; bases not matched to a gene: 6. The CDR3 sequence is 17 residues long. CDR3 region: CASSEAPGLAGEDTQYF. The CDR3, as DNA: TGTGCCAGCAGTGAAGCCCCGGGACTAGCGGGAGAAGATACGCAGTATTTT. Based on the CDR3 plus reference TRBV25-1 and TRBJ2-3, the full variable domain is EADIYQTPRYLVIGTGKKITLECSQTMGHDKMYWYQQDPGMELHLIHYSYGVNSTEKGDLSSESTVSRIRTEHFPLTLESARPSHTSQYLCASSEAPGLAGEDTQYFGPGTRLTVL.

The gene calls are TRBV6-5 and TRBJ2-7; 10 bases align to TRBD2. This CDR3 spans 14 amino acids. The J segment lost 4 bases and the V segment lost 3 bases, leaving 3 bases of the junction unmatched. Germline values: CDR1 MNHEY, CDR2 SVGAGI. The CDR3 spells CASSYKREGYEQYF. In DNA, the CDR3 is TGTGCCAGCAGTTATAAGCGGGAGGGTTACGAGCAGTACTTC.

This chain's CDR3 is CASSQDPRQGRNTEAFF. Written as DNA, the CDR3 is TGCGCCAGCAGCCAAGACCCGAGACAGGGCAGGAACACTGAAGCTTTCTTT. V gene TRBV4-1 combines with J gene TRBJ1-1, with TRBD1 matching 7 bases. CDR3 length: 17 amino acids. Germline loops: CDR1 MGHRA, CDR2 YSYEKL. J lost 1 base, V lost 0 bases, and 8 bases had no gene match.